The clone carrying this TCR beta chain was seen only once. No antigen is known for it. This entry belongs to a study of shared clonotypes between healthy human individuals. Sequencing was at deep level. Replicate sorted-subset PCRs were loaded with around 0.2 ug DNA, about 31,000 T cell genomes. TCRdb's copy holds only in-frame clones and misses some; the assay was immunoSEQ multiplex PCR. The profile shows 2 million to 2.5 million clones, just under 95% of them singletons. Germline V CDR1 and CDR2: LGHNA, YSLEER. V shed 0 bases and J shed 8 bases, with 8 bases lying between them. This CDR3 has 13 amino acids. Study findings and constraints: Generally, estimated richness proved larger in naive subsets than it did in memory subsets.

The source material was naive CD4+ T cells from PBMCs. The subset here: CD45RA+ positively selected. This receptor was obtained from a man younger than 35 in good health. Some clones in this sample may be carry-over from other donors' samples. V usage is TRBV4-3 and J usage is TRBJ2-4; D not certain. CDR3 DNA: TGCGCCAGCAGCCAAGATTTTCGGGACATTCAGTACTTC. It is translated as CASSQDFRDIQYF.